This paragraph covers one TCR beta chain sequence. The PCR employed 60 Vbeta primers together with 13 Jbeta primers. Profiling relied on immunoSEQ multiplex PCR, and the TCRdb table lists in-frame clones only, not all of them. The sample yields 160,000 or so clones, 65% to 90% seen once. These data come from a study of cytomegalovirus exposure and HLA in healthy donors. V was clipped by 2 bases and J by 7 bases, with 12 bases between them. Per the germline V gene, CDR1 is LGHNA and CDR2 is YSLEER. The CDR3 has 13 amino acids. The chain carries TRBV4-3 and TRBJ2-7; D might be TRBD2 (6 bases). The sample comprised PBMCs. This TCR was sampled from a woman aged 50 to 60 in good health and CMV-seropositive. The CDR3 region is CASSQKLGREQYF. CDR3 sequence (DNA): TGCGCCAGCAGCCAAAAACTTGGGAGGGAGCAGTACTTC.